The entry that follows covers one T cell receptor (beta chain) sequence. These data originate in a study of blood T cell repertoires in COVID-19. Study in general: The United States, Italy and Spain provided the acute and convalescent COVID-19 samples.

Germline CDR1 and CDR2: KGHSH and LQKENI. This CDR3 has 14 residues. J lost 1 base, V lost 6 bases, and 2 bases had no gene match. Assay used: immunoSEQ multiplex PCR; TCRdb lists only in-frame clones, some missing. The sample has approximately 400,000 clones, around 88% seen once; the top ten hold approximately 12%. The TCR originated in a woman between 45 and 60 years old with COVID-19, enrolled during active disease. The sequencing input was peripheral blood. The chain uses TRBV18 and TRBJ1-5; 8 bases align to TRBD1. Here the CDR3 DNA reads TGTGCCAGCTCCTGGACAGGGAGCAATCAGCCCCAGCATTTT. Protein sequence: CASSWTGSNQPQHF.